This T cell receptor beta chain originates from a study of response to subunit inactivated influenza vaccine. This CDR3 comprises 13 residues. The ends lost 3 bases at V and 5 bases at J; junction bases unmatched: 3. The germline CDR1 and CDR2 sequences are KGHSH and LQKENI. TCRdb reanalysed the RT-PCR reads using MiXCR and keeps one entry per CDR3 protein. The profile shows over 750,000 distinct CDR3 sequences, over 20% of them singletons. Turning to this clonotype: Its specificity is unknown.

Study results and limitations: It was suggested by the authors that few new T cells are recruited by each seasonal influenza vaccination.

The clonotype was recovered from a man in his fifties or sixties who received an inactivated influenza vaccine. Sequenced here: PBMCs from blood, sampled 5 to 6 days after vaccination. The chain joins TRBV18 to TRBJ2-7, with TRBD1 matching 8 bases. The CDR3 coding sequence is TGTGCCAGCTCACCGACAGGGGTCCACGAGCAGTACTTC. It specifies CASSPTGVHEQYF. Full variable domain (outside the CDR3, taken from reference TRBV18 and TRBJ2-7): NAGVMQNPRHLVRRRGQEARLRCSPMKGHSHVYWYRQLPEEGLKFMVYLQKENIIDESGMPKERFSAEFPKEGPSILRIQQVVRGDSAAYFCASSPTGVHEQYFGPGTRLTVT.